These T cell receptor beta chains were read from a single sample in a study of T cells after yellow fever vaccination. TCRdb reanalysed the 5' RACE reads using MiXCR and keeps one entry per CDR3 protein. The sample lists hundreds of thousands of distinct CDR3 sequences; more than 5.5% were seen once. The input for sequencing was PBMCs, taken 5 days after the yellow fever booster vaccination. The receptors originated from a man between 25 and 39 years old who received the YFV17D yellow fever vaccine. The CDR3 runs from the conserved cysteine through the conserved F or W.

CDR3,J,V
CASSSGRGDYEQYF,TRBJ2-7,TRBV5-1
CASSLGPQGGGQPQHF,TRBJ1-5,TRBV5-1
CARSLRGANTGELFF,TRBJ2-2,TRBV7-9
CSAKASGYNEQFF,TRBJ2-1,TRBV20-1
CASSLNGVSQAVGYF,TRBJ2-5,TRBV11-2
CSARDLAGVLGELFF,TRBJ2-2,TRBV20-1
CASSIPQRGRSNTEAFF,TRBJ1-1,TRBV19
CSAQPGQGYWSYTF,TRBJ1-2,TRBV20-1
CASRLEGMSSYEQYF,TRBJ2-7,TRBV12-2
CSASDWGAREQFF,TRBJ2-1,TRBV20-1
CASSLGLARETQYF,TRBJ2-5,TRBV5-1
CASSLDWGQEQYF,TRBJ2-7,TRBV5-1
CASSISGGGDYEQYF,TRBJ2-7,TRBV3-1
CASRLAGGVETQYF,TRBJ2-5,TRBV7-2
CASSSASQPGLLTF,TRBJ2-6,TRBV5-1
CASSLASTAGNTIYF,TRBJ1-3,TRBV7-2
CASSETGGQETQYF,TRBJ2-5,TRBV25-1
CASSFAGAPHGYTF,TRBJ1-2,TRBV12-3/TRBV12-4
CASTRGGGTGETQYF,TRBJ2-5,TRBV7-9
CASRASGARSYNEQFF,TRBJ2-1,TRBV6-1
CSVVQGSANYGYTF,TRBJ1-2,TRBV29-1
CASSLDGQAVFYEQYF,TRBJ2-7,TRBV4-3
CASSLGSTTKQYF,TRBJ2-7,TRBV27
CASSQERSRAYEQYF,TRBJ2-7,TRBV4-3
CASSRLAGFTDTQYF,TRBJ2-3,TRBV7-3
CATSDAGQGDTQYF,TRBJ2-3,TRBV24-1
CASRPPDFSRNNEQFF,TRBJ2-1,TRBV7-9
CATLRGLGTSLQETQYF,TRBJ2-5,TRBV10-3
CASSIRLAGVPAVEFF,TRBJ2-1,TRBV7-2
CASSLESEQYF,TRBJ2-7,TRBV7-2
CASSLSGLARGSYNEQFF,TRBJ2-1,TRBV5-1
CASSLSPGLRLYEQYF,TRBJ2-7,TRBV27
CASHYQGEGYTF,TRBJ1-2,TRBV28
CASSQDINQPQHF,TRBJ1-5,TRBV5-1
CASTDGGWNIQYF,TRBJ2-4,TRBV28
CCARDSLAGNKNIQYF,TRBJ2-4,TRBV20-1
CASTSGGRSETQYF,TRBJ2-5,TRBV5-6
CASSPQGVGTEAFF,TRBJ1-1,TRBV19
CASSPGMELAQYF,TRBJ2-5,TRBV7-2
CASSPTQLSYEQYF,TRBJ2-7,TRBV5-1
CASSETMTALSYNEQFF,TRBJ2-1,TRBV10-1
CASAGGPSSGANVLTF,TRBJ2-6,TRBV7-2
CASSQDGNRDTEAFF,TRBJ1-1,TRBV4-2
CASSHTGGLAEETQYF,TRBJ2-5,TRBV4-2
CASSATGSSYEQYF,TRBJ2-7,TRBV7-9
CASSVQGVSPLHF,TRBJ1-6,TRBV6-1